This T cell receptor beta chain comes out of a study of blood T cell repertoires in COVID-19. Study as a whole: Specimens from acute and convalescent COVID-19 originated in the United States, Italy and Spain. Sample material is recorded as cDNA or gDNA derived from T cells, B-cell-depleted T cells, or PBMCs.

Original processing methods: Reference gene primers were amplified, and this amplification served to estimate nucleated cell counts. The data were produced by immunoSEQ multiplex PCR, yet TCRdb's version contains in-frame clones alone and is incomplete. That table supplies the V and J calls and clone size; D and trimming were determined from the DNA. The sample lists 59,000 or so clones, about nine tenths seen once, with around 1.5% in the top ten. Input material: peripheral blood. The TCR was taken from a human donor in a cohort sampled during active COVID-19.

The CDR3 sequence: CAPARGQAPQETQYF. Here the CDR3 DNA reads TGTGCCCCAGCTCGGGGACAGGCGCCCCAAGAGACCCAGTACTTC. The J gene is TRBJ2-5, the V gene TRBV2; 8 bases are shared with TRBD1. The germline V gene has CDR1 SNHLY and CDR2 FYNNEI. V lost 11 bases and J lost 1; bases outside the gene matches: 12. The CDR3 is 15 amino acids.